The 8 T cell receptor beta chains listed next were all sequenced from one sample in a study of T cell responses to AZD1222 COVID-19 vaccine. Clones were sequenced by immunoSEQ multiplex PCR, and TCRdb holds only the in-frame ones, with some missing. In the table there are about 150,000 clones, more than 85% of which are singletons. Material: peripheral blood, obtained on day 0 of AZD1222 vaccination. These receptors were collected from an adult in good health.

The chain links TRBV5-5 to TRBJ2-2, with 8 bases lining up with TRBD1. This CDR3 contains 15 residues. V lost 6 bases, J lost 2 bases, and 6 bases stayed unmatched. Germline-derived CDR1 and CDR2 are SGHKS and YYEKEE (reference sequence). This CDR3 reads CASNGQGINTGELFF. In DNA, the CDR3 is TGTGCCAGCAACGGACAGGGAATCAACACCGGGGAGCTGTTTTTT.

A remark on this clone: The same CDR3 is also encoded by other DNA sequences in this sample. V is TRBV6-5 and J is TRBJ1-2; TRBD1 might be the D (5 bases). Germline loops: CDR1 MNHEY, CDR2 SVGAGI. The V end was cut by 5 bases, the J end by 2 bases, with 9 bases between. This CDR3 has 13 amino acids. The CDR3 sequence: CASSRDGNYGYTF. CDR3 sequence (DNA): TGTGCCAGCAGTCGGGACGGGAACTATGGCTACACCTTC.

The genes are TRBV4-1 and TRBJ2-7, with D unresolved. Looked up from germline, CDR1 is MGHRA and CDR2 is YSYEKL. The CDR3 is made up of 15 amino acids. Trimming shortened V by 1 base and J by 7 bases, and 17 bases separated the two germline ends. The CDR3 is CASSQVLPLGGEQYF. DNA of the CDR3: TGCGCCAGCAGCCAAGTTCTTCCCCTTGGTGGGGAGCAGTACTTC.

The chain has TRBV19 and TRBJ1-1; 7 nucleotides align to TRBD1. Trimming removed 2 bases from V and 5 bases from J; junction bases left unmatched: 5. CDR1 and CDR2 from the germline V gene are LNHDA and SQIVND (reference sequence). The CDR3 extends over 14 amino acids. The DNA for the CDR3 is TGTGCCAGTAGTATAAGGGGGCTGTTGACTGAAGCTTTCTTT. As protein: CASSIRGLLTEAFF.

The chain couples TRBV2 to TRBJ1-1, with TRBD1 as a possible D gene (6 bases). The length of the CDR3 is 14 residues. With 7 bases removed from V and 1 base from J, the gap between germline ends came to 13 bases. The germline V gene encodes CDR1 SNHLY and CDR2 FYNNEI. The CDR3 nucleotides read TGTGCCAGCATTAAAGGACAGCAGAACACTGAAGCTTTCTTT. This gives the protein CASIKGQQNTEAFF. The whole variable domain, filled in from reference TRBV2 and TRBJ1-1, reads EPEVTQTPSHQVTQMGQEVILRCVPISNHLYFYWYRQILGQKVEFLVSFYNNEISEKSEIFDDQFSVERPDGSNFTLKIRSTKLEDSAMYFCASIKGQQNTEAFFGQGTRLTVV.

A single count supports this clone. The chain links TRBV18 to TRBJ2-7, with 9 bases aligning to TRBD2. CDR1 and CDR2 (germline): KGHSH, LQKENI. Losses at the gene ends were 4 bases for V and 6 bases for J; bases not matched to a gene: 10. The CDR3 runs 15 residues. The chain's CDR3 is CASSLTESGRSEQYF. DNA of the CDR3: TGTGCCAGCTCACTCACGGAGAGCGGGAGGTCCGAGCAGTACTTC. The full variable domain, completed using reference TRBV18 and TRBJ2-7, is NAGVMQNPRHLVRRRGQEARLRCSPMKGHSHVYWYRQLPEEGLKFMVYLQKENIIDESGMPKERFSAEFPKEGPSILRIQQVVRGDSAAYFCASSLTESGRSEQYFGPGTRLTVT.

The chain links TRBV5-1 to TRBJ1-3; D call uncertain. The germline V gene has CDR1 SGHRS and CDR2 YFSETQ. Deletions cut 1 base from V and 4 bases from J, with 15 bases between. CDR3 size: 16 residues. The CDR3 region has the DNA TGCGCCAGCAGCTTGCTTGGGTTTATGGGCGGAAACACCATATATTTT. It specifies CASSLLGFMGGNTIYF.

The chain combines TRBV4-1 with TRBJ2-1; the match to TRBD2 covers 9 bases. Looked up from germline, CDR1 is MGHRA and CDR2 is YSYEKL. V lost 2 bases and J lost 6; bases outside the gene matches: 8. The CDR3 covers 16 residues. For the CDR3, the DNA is TGCGCCAGCAGCCAATTTGGCGGGAGGGCCGTCAATGAGCAGTTCTTC. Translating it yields CASSQFGGRAVNEQFF.